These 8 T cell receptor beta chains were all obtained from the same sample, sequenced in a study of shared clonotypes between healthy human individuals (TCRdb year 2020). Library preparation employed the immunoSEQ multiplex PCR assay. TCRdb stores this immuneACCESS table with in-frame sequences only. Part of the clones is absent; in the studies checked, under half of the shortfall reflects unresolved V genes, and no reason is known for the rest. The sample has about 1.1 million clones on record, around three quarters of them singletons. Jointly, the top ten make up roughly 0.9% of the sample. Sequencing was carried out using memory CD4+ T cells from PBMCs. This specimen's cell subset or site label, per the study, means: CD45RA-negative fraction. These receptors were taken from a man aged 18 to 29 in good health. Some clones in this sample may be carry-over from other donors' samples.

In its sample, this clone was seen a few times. Written as DNA, the CDR3 is TGCGCCAGCAGCCCCGGACTGATCTATGGCTACACCTTC. This translates into CASSPGLIYGYTF. This sequence joins TRBV5-1 and TRBJ1-2; no reliable D call. This CDR3 region has 13 residues. V gave up 4 bases and J gave up 4 bases, with 11 bases separating them. Germline CDR1 and CDR2: SGHRS and YFSETQ.

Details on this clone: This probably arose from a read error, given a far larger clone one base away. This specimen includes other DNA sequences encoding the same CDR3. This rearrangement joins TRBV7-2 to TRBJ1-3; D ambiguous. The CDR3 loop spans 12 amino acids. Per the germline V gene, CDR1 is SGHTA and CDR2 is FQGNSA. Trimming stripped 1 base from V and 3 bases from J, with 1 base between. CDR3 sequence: CASSLVGNTIYF. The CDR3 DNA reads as TGTGCCAGCAGCTTAGTTGGAAACACCATATATTTT.

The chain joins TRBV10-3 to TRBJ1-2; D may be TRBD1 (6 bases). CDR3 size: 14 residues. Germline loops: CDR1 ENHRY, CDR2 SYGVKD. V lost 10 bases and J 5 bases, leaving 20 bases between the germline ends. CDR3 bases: TGTGCCAGCGCCGACTCAGGGGTATCGTATGGCTACACCTTC. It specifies CASADSGVSYGYTF.

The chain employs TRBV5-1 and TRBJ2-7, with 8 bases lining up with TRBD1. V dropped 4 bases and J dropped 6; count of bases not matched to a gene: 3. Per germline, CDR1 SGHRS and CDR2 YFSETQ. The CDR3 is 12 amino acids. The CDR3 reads CASSITGGEQYF. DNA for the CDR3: TGCGCCAGCAGCATCACAGGGGGCGAGCAGTACTTC.

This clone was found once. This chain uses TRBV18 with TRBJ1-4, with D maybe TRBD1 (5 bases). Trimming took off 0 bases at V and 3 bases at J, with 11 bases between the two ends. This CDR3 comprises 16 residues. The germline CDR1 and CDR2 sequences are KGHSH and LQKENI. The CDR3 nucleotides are TGTGCCAGCTCACCACCTTCAGGGCGAGCTAATGAAAAACTGTTTTTT. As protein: CASSPPSGRANEKLFF.

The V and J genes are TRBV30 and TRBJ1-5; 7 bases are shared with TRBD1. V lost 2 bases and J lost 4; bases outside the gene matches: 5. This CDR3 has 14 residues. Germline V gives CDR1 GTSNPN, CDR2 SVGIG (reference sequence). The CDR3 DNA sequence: TGTGCCTGGAGTTTAGGGACAGTTAATCAGCCCCAGCATTTT. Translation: CAWSLGTVNQPQHF.

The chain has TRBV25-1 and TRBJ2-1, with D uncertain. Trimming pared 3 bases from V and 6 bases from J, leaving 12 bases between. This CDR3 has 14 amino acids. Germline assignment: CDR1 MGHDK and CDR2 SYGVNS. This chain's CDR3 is CASSEFLRANEQFF. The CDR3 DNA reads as TGTGCCAGCAGTGAGTTCCTAAGGGCCAATGAGCAGTTCTTC.

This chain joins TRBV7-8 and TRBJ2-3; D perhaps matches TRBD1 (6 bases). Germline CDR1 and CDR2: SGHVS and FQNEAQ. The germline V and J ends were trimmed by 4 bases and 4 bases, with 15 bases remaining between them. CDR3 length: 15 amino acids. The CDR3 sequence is CASSSPGQRADTQYF. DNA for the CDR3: TGTGCCAGCAGCTCTCCGGGACAACGGGCAGATACGCAGTATTTT.